There are many counts of the clone carrying this T cell receptor beta chain. The antigen remains unidentified. The V gene's germline CDR1 is WSHSY and CDR2 SAAADI. Trimming removed 4 bases from V and 5 bases from J, with 6 bases in between. The CDR3 runs to 12 residues. This sample was taken from a study of identical twins. Unique molecular identifiers were present on the cDNA, and a universal primer site came from template switching. TCRdb reanalysed the 5' RACE reads using MiXCR and keeps one entry per CDR3 protein. The table includes about 700,000 distinct CDR3 sequences, roughly 8% detected once. Study-wide points: Within beta out-of-frame sequences, the excess sharing observed between twins was weaker. Modelling underestimated the level of out-of-frame TCR alpha sharing observed in monozygotic twins. Invariant populations such as MAIT and iNKT cells could partly muddle zero-insertion analyses.

The sample was also linked to a second study, of yellow fever vaccine responses in identical twins.

The chain recombines TRBV10-2 with TRBJ2-1; no clear D gene. This clonotype originated in a woman under 30 in good health. The specimen was PBMCs. In DNA form, the CDR3 reads TGCGCCAGCAGTGGAGAAAACAATGAGCAGTTCTTC. It is translated as CASSGENNEQFF.